Listed here are 14 T cell receptor beta chains from one sample, sequenced in a study of T-cell memory formation after mild COVID-19. TCRdb re-derived calls from the 5' RACE reads in MiXCR, one entry per CDR3 protein. The table shows 350,000 to 450,000 distinct CDR3 sequences, with around 28% occurring only once. The sequencing input was PBMCs or a T cell subset sorted from them (not recorded which). The origin of the receptors is an adult woman who had mild COVID-19 (a few samples of this study predate the infection). Cell type and time point are not known.

The chain employs TRBV6-4 and TRBJ2-3, with TRBD1 identical over 9 bases. V shed 3 bases, J shed 0 bases, and the junction held 1 base outside the gene matches. Germline lookup yields CDR1 MRHNA and CDR2 SNTAGT. The CDR3 sequence is 15 residues long. CDR3 bases: TGTGCCAGCAGTGATGGGACAGGGAGCACAGATACGCAGTATTTT. This gives the protein CASSDGTGSTDTQYF.

In its sample, this clonotype was seen many times. This chain links TRBV24-1 with TRBJ2-3; D perhaps matches TRBD2 (5 bases). V shed 4 bases and J shed 0 bases, with 13 bases lying between them. Germline CDR1 reads KGHDR; CDR2 reads SFDVKD. This CDR3 contains 16 residues. CDR3 DNA: TGTGCCACCAGTGACCAATCGAGGACTAGCACAGATACGCAGTATTTT. It translates to CATSDQSRTSTDTQYF.

The V gene is TRBV6-5, the J gene TRBJ1-2; TRBD1 aligns across 12 bases. Germline V gene sequence: CDR1 MNHEY, CDR2 SVGAGI. The length of the CDR3 is 13 residues. Trimming took 8 bases from V and 7 from J; bases not matched to a gene: 5. The CDR3 nucleotides read TGTGCCAGCTGGGACAGGGGGCGAGGTGGCTACACCTTC. This codes for CASWDRGRGGYTF.

J is TRBJ1-1 and V is TRBV5-1, with D perhaps matching TRBD1 (6 bases). The length of the CDR3 is 15 residues. Germline V gene sequence: CDR1 SGHRS, CDR2 YFSETQ. Trimming pared 0 bases from V and 4 bases from J, leaving 13 bases between. CDR3 nucleotides: TGCGCCAGCAGCTTGGATCGGGGGGCGAGCACTGAAGCTTTCTTT. This encodes CASSLDRGASTEAFF. The full variable domain, with the rest looked up from reference TRBV5-1 and TRBJ1-1, is KAGVTQTPRYLIKTRGQQVTLSCSPISGHRSVSWYQQTPGQGLQFLFEYFSETQRNKGNFPGRFSGRQFSNSRSEMNVSTLELGDSALYLCASSLDRGASTEAFFGQGTRLTVV.

The rearrangement uses TRBV12-3 or TRBV12-4 and TRBJ2-7; 7 bases are shared with TRBD1. Trimming cost V 3 bases and J 4 bases; bases outside gene matches: 12. The CDR3 is made up of 16 amino acids. For the CDR3, the DNA is TGTGCCAGCAGTTTCAGGAAGGGGGCGCGGAAATACGAGCAGTACTTC. Protein: CASSFRKGARKYEQYF.

This clonotype was picked up one time. The chain has TRBV9 and TRBJ2-7; no clear D gene. Per germline, CDR1 SGDLS and CDR2 YYNGEE. This CDR3 has 12 amino acids. Between the trimmed V and J ends, which lost 3 bases and 6 bases, there was a span of 10 bases. CDR3 sequence reads: CASSAHGGEQYF. As DNA, the CDR3 is TGTGCCAGCAGCGCCCATGGCGGCGAGCAGTACTTC.

The rearrangement joins TRBV29-1 to TRBJ2-7; D perhaps matches TRBD1 (6 bases). The CDR3 is 12 residues long. Trimming removed 3 bases from V and 2 bases from J, with 8 bases in between. The germline gives CDR1 SQVTM, CDR2 ANQGSEA. CDR3 loop: CSVEGHPYEQYF. Here the CDR3 DNA reads TGCAGCGTTGAGGGACATCCCTACGAGCAGTACTTC.

The chain is built from TRBV12-3 or TRBV12-4 and TRBJ1-6; D uncertain. The V gene lost 5 bases and the J gene lost 7 bases, with 6 bases spanning the gap. This CDR3 is built from 12 residues. CDR3 bases: TGTGCCAGCAGTCTTGACAATTCACCCCTCCACTTT. Protein sequence: CASSLDNSPLHF.

This clonotype appeared a few times. The V and J genes are TRBV29-1 and TRBJ2-5; the D is unclear. Trimming shortened V by 7 bases and J by 5 bases, and 14 bases separated the two germline ends. The CDR3 extends over 12 amino acids. Germline CDR1 and CDR2: SQVTM and ANQGSEA. The CDR3 bases are TGCAGCGCTAGAGGAGTCGAGGAGACCCAGTACTTC. Protein sequence: CSARGVEETQYF.

This chain links TRBV10-1 with TRBJ1-2, with D possibly TRBD1 on 6 matching bases. Germline assignment: CDR1 WNHNN and CDR2 SYGVQD (reference sequence). The CDR3 has 13 residues. V lost 4 bases and J lost 8, with 14 bases in between. CDR3 in amino acids: CASSVGGSDGYTF. CDR3 DNA sequence: TGCGCCAGCAGTGTAGGGGGTTCGGACGGCTACACCTTC.

The rearrangement links TRBV5-1 to TRBJ2-7, with 9 bases lining up with TRBD1. Trimming cost V 5 bases and J 2 bases; bases outside gene matches: 5. CDR3 length: 14 residues. Germline V gene data show CDR1 as SGHRS and CDR2 as YFSETQ. This chain's CDR3 is CASSNRGPPYEQYF. The CDR3 region has the DNA TGCGCCAGCAGTAACAGGGGGCCTCCCTACGAGCAGTACTTC.

This clonotype has just one count. The chain's CDR3 is CASSSLGGRTYNEQFF. For the CDR3, the DNA is TGTGCCAGTAGTTCCCTAGGCGGGAGAACATACAATGAGCAGTTCTTC. This sequence joins TRBV19 and TRBJ2-1; TRBD2 aligns across 7 bases. Germline V gives CDR1 LNHDA, CDR2 SQIVND (reference sequence). The ends lost 5 bases at V and 4 bases at J; junction bases unmatched: 11. The length of the CDR3 is 16 residues.

This clonotype was observed a few times. The chain joins TRBV24-1 to TRBJ2-1; D may correspond to TRBD1 or TRBD2 (5 bases each). CDR1 and CDR2 from the germline V gene are KGHDR and SFDVKD. V lost 1 base to trimming and J lost 10 bases, with 16 bases between them. CDR3 length: 15 residues. Here the CDR3 DNA reads TGTGCCACCAGTGATTTTAAGGGGACCTCATCCGAGCAGTTCTTC. It specifies CATSDFKGTSSEQFF.

V usage is TRBV4-3 and J usage is TRBJ2-1; possibly TRBD2 for D (6 bases). Germline lookup yields CDR1 LGHNA and CDR2 YSLEER. The V and J ends lost 4 bases and 5 bases respectively, with 18 bases between them. The CDR3 loop spans 16 amino acids. As DNA, the CDR3 is TGCGCCAGCAGCCTCGGGTTATGGGGCGGGAACAATGAGCAGTTCTTC. Translation gives CASSLGLWGGNNEQFF.